These 25 T cell receptor beta chains were sequenced from one sample in a study of breast tumors, draining lymph nodes, adjacent tissues. Samples came from axillary lymph nodes draining the breast cancer. TCRdb reprocessed the multiplex PCR reads with MiXCR, giving one entry per CDR3 protein. This table has approximately 120,000 distinct CDR3 sequences, around 20% appearing once. Material: axillary lymph node tissue. The receptors come from a female donor with breast cancer. Some clones in this sample may be carry-over from other donors' samples.

This clonotype has a handful of counts. V usage is TRBV27 and J usage is TRBJ2-7, with 9 positions matching TRBD1. Germline loops: CDR1 MNHEY, CDR2 SMNVEV (reference sequence). CDR3 length: 15 residues. The V gene end was trimmed by 5 bases and the J gene end by 4 bases; junction bases not matched to a gene: 9. The CDR3 loop is CASSEWTGAPYEQYF. The CDR3 nucleotides are TGTGCCAGCAGTGAATGGACAGGGGCCCCGTACGAGCAGTACTTC.

This clonotype was seen many times. The chain carries TRBV12-3 or TRBV12-4 and TRBJ1-5; D may be TRBD1 (5 bases). The CDR3 extends over 16 amino acids. V gave up 3 bases and J gave up 4 bases, with 16 bases separating them. The DNA for the CDR3 is TGTGCCAGCAGTTTTAAAGCTACCGGGGCAAATCAGCCCCAGCATTTT. This gives the protein CASSFKATGANQPQHF.

In this sample, this clonotype turned up many times. CDR3: CASRTTGTGGNEQYF. The CDR3, as DNA: TGTGCCAGCAGGACGACCGGGACAGGGGGCAACGAGCAGTACTTC. V usage is TRBV2 and J usage is TRBJ2-7; 12 bases match TRBD1. The V gene end was trimmed by 6 bases and the J gene end by 5 bases; junction bases not matched to a gene: 8. The CDR3 has 15 amino acids. In germline, CDR1 is SNHLY, CDR2 FYNNEI.

This clonotype was seen only a few times. This chain links TRBV5-4 with TRBJ1-5, with D possibly being TRBD1 (5 bases). Germline-derived CDR1 and CDR2 are SGHNT and YYREEE (reference sequence). V lost 5 bases, J lost 7 bases, and 13 bases lay in between. The CDR3 spans 13 residues. The CDR3 is CASSSGPRQPQHF. CDR3 bases: TGTGCCAGCAGTTCAGGGCCCCGGCAGCCCCAGCATTTT. The full variable domain, rest sourced from reference TRBV5-4 and TRBJ1-5, is ETGVTQSPTHLIKTRGQQVTLRCSSQSGHNTVSWYQQALGQGPQFIFQYYREEENGRGNFPPRFSGLQFPNYSSELNVNALELDDSALYLCASSSGPRQPQHFGDGTRLSIL.

Of note for this clonotype: A much more abundant neighbour one base away suggests this may be a read error. The J gene is TRBJ2-1, the V gene TRBV24-1, with 8 bases lining up with TRBD1. This CDR3 has 18 amino acids. Germline V gives CDR1 KGHDR, CDR2 SFDVKD. The J segment lost 9 bases and the V segment lost 0 bases, leaving 15 bases of the junction unmatched. CDR3 coding DNA: TGTGCCACCAGTGATTTGCGGGCCTCGGACAGGGCTGTGGGTGAGCAGTTCTTC. Residues: CATSDLRASDRAVGEQFF.

Many counts were recorded for this clonotype. V usage is TRBV7-6 and J usage is TRBJ2-3, with unresolved D. V lost 1 base, J lost 0 bases, and 5 bases lay in between. CDR1 and CDR2 (germline): SGHVS, FNYEAQ. The CDR3 length is 14 residues. The CDR3 is CASSLGQSTDTQYF. The CDR3 nucleotides are TGTGCCAGCAGCTTAGGTCAGAGCACAGATACGCAGTATTTT.

This clonotype was recorded at least ten times. The chain recombines TRBV7-9 with TRBJ2-5; 10 bases map to TRBD2. Germline CDR1 is SEHNR and CDR2 is FQNEAQ (reference sequence). The CDR3 is 17 residues long. J was trimmed by 1 base and V by 5 bases; bases with no gene match: 10. CDR3 sequence (DNA): TGTGCCAGCAGCCCGATACTGGGACTAGCGCCCCAAGAGACCCAGTACTTC. This sequence encodes CASSPILGLAPQETQYF.

This clonotype was detected only a few times. The chain carries TRBV28 and TRBJ1-2; TRBD1 might be the D (5 bases). This CDR3 spans 13 amino acids. V dropped 7 bases and J dropped 8 bases, with 17 bases sitting between them. CDR1 MDHEN and CDR2 SYDVKM come from the germline V gene. CDR3 sequence (DNA): TGTGCCAGCAACAAGGGACCTCTTCGAGGCTACACCTTC. Translated: CASNKGPLRGYTF.

Many counts were recorded for this clonotype. The chain carries TRBV24-1 and TRBJ2-7; TRBD1 matches 10 bases. The germline CDR1 and CDR2 sequences are KGHDR and SFDVKD. The trim removed 10 bases at V and 1 base at J, leaving 3 bases unmatched. This CDR3 has 13 residues. CDR3 in amino acids: CATRQGASYEQYF. The CDR3, as DNA: TGTGCCACGCGACAGGGGGCTTCCTACGAGCAGTACTTC.

In its sample, this clonotype was seen many times. This rearrangement joins TRBV7-2 to TRBJ2-7; D is ambiguous. Trimming stripped 0 bases from V and 4 bases from J, with 4 bases between. This CDR3 contains 12 residues. Per the germline V gene, CDR1 is SGHTA and CDR2 is FQGNSA. CDR3 in DNA: TGTGCCAGCAGCTTAGCGACATACGAGCAGTACTTC. Its protein is CASSLATYEQYF.

This clonotype appeared many times. The chain has TRBV12-3 or TRBV12-4 and TRBJ1-5; D not certain. The CDR3 runs to 14 residues. V shed 2 bases and J shed 3 bases, with 8 bases lying between them. CDR3 sequence reads: CASSLILNNQPQHF. The CDR3 coding sequence is TGTGCCAGCAGTTTAATACTGAACAATCAGCCCCAGCATTTT.

About this clonotype itself: A much more abundant neighbour one base away suggests this may be a read error. This chain links TRBV11-1 with TRBJ2-1, with D maybe TRBD2 (5 bases). CDR1 is SGHAT, CDR2 FQDESV, per germline (reference sequence). The CDR3 has 13 residues. Trimming cost V 7 bases and J 7 bases, with 14 bases left between them. CDR3 sequence reads: CASNPRTLNEQFF. The CDR3 DNA sequence: TGTGCCAGCAACCCCAGGACTTTAAATGAGCAGTTCTTC.

The rearrangement joins TRBV10-1 to TRBJ2-1; 9 bases fit TRBD2. Per germline, CDR1 WNHNN and CDR2 SYGVQD (reference sequence). The CDR3 sequence is 15 residues long. Unmatched junction bases numbered 13, after V lost 8 bases and J lost 8 bases. CDR3 DNA: TGCGCCAGCGCCGCAGCGGGAGGCATCTTTGATGAGCAGTTCTTC. Protein product: CASAAAGGIFDEQFF.

This clonotype was detected ten times or more. The rearrangement uses TRBV30 and TRBJ2-7; 7 bases match TRBD2. The germline gives CDR1 GTSNPN, CDR2 SVGIG (reference sequence). Trimming at V came to 0 bases and at J to 3 bases, leaving 5 bases not matched to a gene. The CDR3 runs 14 residues. The DNA of the CDR3 is TGTGCCTGGAGTGTGGGGGGGGTGGGCTACGAGCAGTACTTC. It encodes CAWSVGGVGYEQYF.

The rearrangement links TRBV6-1 to TRBJ2-2, with 11 bases matching TRBD1. CDR3 length equals 18 residues. The V gene end was trimmed by 5 bases and the J gene end by 4 bases; junction bases not matched to a gene: 12. Germline assignment: CDR1 MNHNS and CDR2 SASEGT. CDR3 nucleotide sequence: TGTGCCAGCAGTACCTCACAAGTAGGGACAGGGGGCACCGGGGAGCTGTTTTTT. This sequence encodes CASSTSQVGTGGTGELFF.

In the case of this clonotype: A clone one base away is much larger, so this may be a read error. Since no conserved phenylalanine or tryptophan closes the CDR3, a read error is the likely cause. V is TRBV5-4 and J is TRBJ2-3; D unclear. V was pared by 4 bases and J by 4 bases, with 4 bases between. Per germline, CDR1 SGHNT and CDR2 YYREEE (reference sequence). The CDR3 runs to 11 residues. Written as DNA, the CDR3 is TGTGCCAGCAGCCGGTCAGATACGCAGTATTCT. It yields the protein CASSRSDTQYS.

This clonotype has at least ten counts. The chain combines TRBV9 with TRBJ2-7; 12 bases map to TRBD2. V dropped 0 bases and J dropped 2; count of bases not matched to a gene: 0. The CDR3 totals 15 residues. Germline V lookup: CDR1 SGDLS, CDR2 YYNGEE. The CDR3 loop is CASSVGLAGAYEQYF. CDR3 coding DNA: TGTGCCAGCAGCGTAGGACTAGCGGGAGCCTACGAGCAGTACTTC.

V is TRBV27 and J is TRBJ1-2; possibly TRBD1 for D (5 bases). Trimming removed 6 bases from V and 4 bases from J, with 18 bases in between. The CDR3 has 15 residues. Germline V gene lookup returns CDR1 MNHEY and CDR2 SMNVEV (reference sequence). The CDR3 reads CASSPLGVAVYGYTF. CDR3 bases: TGTGCCAGCAGCCCACTAGGGGTAGCTGTCTATGGCTACACCTTC.

In its sample, this clonotype was seen many times. The chain carries TRBV24-1 and TRBJ2-7; D gene unclear. Trimming shortened V by 4 bases and J by 0 bases, and 15 bases separated the two germline ends. The V gene's germline CDR1 is KGHDR and CDR2 SFDVKD. The CDR3 is made up of 16 amino acids. The CDR3 DNA is TGTGCCACCAGTGAGAAACAGAGCAGAAGCTCCTACGAGCAGTACTTC. Amino acids: CATSEKQSRSSYEQYF.

This clonotype was seen repeatedly, ten times or more. This chain uses TRBV5-1 with TRBJ2-3, with D hard to call. This CDR3 is 12 amino acids long. The V gene's germline CDR1 is SGHRS and CDR2 YFSETQ. Trimming pared 4 bases from V and 9 bases from J, leaving 12 bases between. In nucleotides, the CDR3 is TGCGCCAGCAGCCCTAGGGAAACCACGCAGTATTTT. Protein: CASSPRETTQYF.

The rearrangement links TRBV6-2 or TRBV6-3 to TRBJ1-1; 7 nucleotides match TRBD1. Germline values: CDR1 MNHEY, CDR2 SVGEGT. Trimming cost V 4 bases and J 6 bases; bases outside gene matches: 5. The CDR3 runs to 13 residues. This chain's CDR3 is CASSFTGVAEAFF. The CDR3 bases are TGTGCCAGCAGTTTCACAGGGGTCGCTGAAGCTTTCTTT.

With respect to this clonotype: A clone one base away is much larger, so this may be a read error. The chain employs TRBV19 and TRBJ2-5; unclear D gene. Per germline, CDR1 LNHDA and CDR2 SQIVND (reference sequence). There are 15 residues in the CDR3. This chain's CDR3 is CVSSRTARGQETQYF. Written as DNA, the CDR3 is TGTGTCAGTAGTAGGACGGCCAGAGGACAAGAGACCCAGTACTTC.

This clonotype was seen repeatedly, ten times or more. V is TRBV6-5 and J is TRBJ1-2, with TRBD1 matching 8 bases. CDR1 and CDR2 from the germline V gene are MNHEY and SVGAGI. Trimming cost V 4 bases and J 8 bases; bases outside gene matches: 3. CDR3 length: 12 amino acids. The CDR3 DNA reads TGTGCCAGCAGTTTGACAGGGGACGGCTACACCTTC. Protein product: CASSLTGDGYTF.

Ten or more counts support this clonotype. J is TRBJ2-5 and V is TRBV30, with D hard to call. Germline V gene data show CDR1 as GTSNPN and CDR2 as SVGIG (reference sequence). The V end was cut by 2 bases, the J end by 2 bases, with 6 bases between. The CDR3 covers 12 residues. The CDR3 protein is CAWSLNQETQYF. The CDR3 DNA reads TGTGCCTGGAGTTTAAATCAAGAGACCCAGTACTTC. Looking up the rest from reference TRBV30 and TRBJ2-5 gives the full variable domain: SQTIHQWPATLVQPVGSPLSLECTVEGTSNPNLYWYRQAAGRGLQLLFYSVGIGQISSEVPQNLSASRPQDRQFILSSKKLLLSDSGFYLCAWSLNQETQYFGPGTRLLVL.

This clonotype was recorded many times. The chain employs TRBV30 and TRBJ2-7; D tentatively reads TRBD1 or TRBD2 (7 bases each). CDR3 length: 18 amino acids. Germline V CDR1 and CDR2: GTSNPN, SVGIG (reference sequence). V was pared by 5 bases and J by 3 bases, with 29 bases between. CDR3 loop: CAWGGDRNEPGYRYEQYF. The CDR3 bases are TGTGCCTGGGGGGGGGACAGAAACGAGCCAGGGTACCGCTACGAGCAGTACTTC.